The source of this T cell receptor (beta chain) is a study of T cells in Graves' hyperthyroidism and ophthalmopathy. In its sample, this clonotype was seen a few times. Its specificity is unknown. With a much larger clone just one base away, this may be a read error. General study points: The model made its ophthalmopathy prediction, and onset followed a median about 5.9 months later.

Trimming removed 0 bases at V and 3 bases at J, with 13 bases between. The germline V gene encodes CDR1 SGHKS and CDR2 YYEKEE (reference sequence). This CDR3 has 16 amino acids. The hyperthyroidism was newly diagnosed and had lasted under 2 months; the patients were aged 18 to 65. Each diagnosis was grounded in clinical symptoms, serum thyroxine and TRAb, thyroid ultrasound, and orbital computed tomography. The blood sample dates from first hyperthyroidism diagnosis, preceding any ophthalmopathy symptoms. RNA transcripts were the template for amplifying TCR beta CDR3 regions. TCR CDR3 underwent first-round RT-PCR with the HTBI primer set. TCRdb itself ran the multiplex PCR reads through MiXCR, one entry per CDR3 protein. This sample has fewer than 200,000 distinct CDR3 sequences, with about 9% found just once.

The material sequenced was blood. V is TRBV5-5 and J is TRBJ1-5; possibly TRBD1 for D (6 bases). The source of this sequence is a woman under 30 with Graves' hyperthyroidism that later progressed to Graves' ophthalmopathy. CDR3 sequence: CASSLEQGYPNQPQHF. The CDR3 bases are TGTGCCAGCAGCTTGGAACAGGGATACCCCAATCAGCCCCAGCATTTT.